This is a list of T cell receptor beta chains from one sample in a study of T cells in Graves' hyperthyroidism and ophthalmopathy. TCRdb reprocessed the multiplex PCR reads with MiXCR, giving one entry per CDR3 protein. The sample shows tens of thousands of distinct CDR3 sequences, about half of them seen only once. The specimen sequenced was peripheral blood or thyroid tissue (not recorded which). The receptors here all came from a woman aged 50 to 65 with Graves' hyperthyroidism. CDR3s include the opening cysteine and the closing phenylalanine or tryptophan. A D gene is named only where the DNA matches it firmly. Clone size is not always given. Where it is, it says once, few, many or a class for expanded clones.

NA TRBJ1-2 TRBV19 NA TGTGCCAGTAGTAATGGAGAGAACTATGGCTACACCTTC CASSNGENYGYTF
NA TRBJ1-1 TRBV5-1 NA TGCGCCAGCCGTGGACAGCCTGGGATGCCTGAAGCTTTCTTT CASRGQPGMPEAFF
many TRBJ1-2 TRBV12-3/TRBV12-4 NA TGTGCCAGCAGTTTACTGTATGGCTACACCTTC CASSLLYGYTF
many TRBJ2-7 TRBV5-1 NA TGCGCCAGCAGCCAGAACCAGGGTAGAGAGCAGTACTTC CASSQNQGREQYF
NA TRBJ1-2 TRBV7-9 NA TGTGCCAGCAGCGGACTGCTCTATGGCTACACCTTC CASSGLLYGYTF
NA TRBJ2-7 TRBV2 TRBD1 TGTGCCAGCAGTGCTAGCCCCGCCGGGACAGATACCTACGAGCAGTACTTC CASSASPAGTDTYEQYF
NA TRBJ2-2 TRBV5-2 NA TGTGCCAGCAACGAGGGAACCGGGGAGCTGTTTTTT CASNEGTGELFF
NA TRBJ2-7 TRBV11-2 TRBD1 TGTGCCAGCAGCTCCCTCGGGACAGGGGACTACGAGCAGTACTTC CASSSLGTGDYEQYF
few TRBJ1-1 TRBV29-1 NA TGCAGCGTTGTGGGGGGAACGGGCACTGAAGCTTTCTTT CSVVGGTGTEAFF
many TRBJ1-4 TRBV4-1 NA TGCGCCAGCAGCCAAGACGAGGGGGTGGGGGGACGTGAAAAACTGTTTTTT CASSQDEGVGGREKLFF